This T cell receptor beta chain originates from a study of spatial heterogeneity in lung cancer. Across the whole study: More than eight raw reads, on average, carried each unique TCR and UMI combination.

General study points: Circulating ubiquitous expanded tumor TCRs were observed more frequently at resection than at follow-up.

A single record per CDR3 protein comes from TCRdb applying MiXCR to the 5' RACE reads. The table lists under 40,000 distinct CDR3 sequences, roughly 5.4% of them singletons. The CDR3 runs to 16 residues. CDR1 is MNHEY and CDR2 is SVGAGI in the germline V gene. V was shortened by 0 bases and J by 0 bases, with 11 bases between the two germline ends. Time point denoted: sample taken at primary tumor resection. A total of fewer than 80 untreated early-stage non-small cell lung cancer patients served as donors. Unsorted tumor, nontumor lung tissue or cryopreserved PBMC supplied the whole RNA. As to this clonotype: Its antigen is not identified.

This chain joins TRBV6-5 and TRBJ1-2; D is perhaps TRBD1 (5 bases). This receptor was identified in a female donor with early-stage non-small cell lung cancer. The source material was PBMCs, sampled at surgery. The CDR3 here is CASSYSPAGTNYGYTF. DNA for the CDR3: TGTGCCAGCAGTTACTCCCCGGCAGGGACTAACTATGGCTACACCTTC.